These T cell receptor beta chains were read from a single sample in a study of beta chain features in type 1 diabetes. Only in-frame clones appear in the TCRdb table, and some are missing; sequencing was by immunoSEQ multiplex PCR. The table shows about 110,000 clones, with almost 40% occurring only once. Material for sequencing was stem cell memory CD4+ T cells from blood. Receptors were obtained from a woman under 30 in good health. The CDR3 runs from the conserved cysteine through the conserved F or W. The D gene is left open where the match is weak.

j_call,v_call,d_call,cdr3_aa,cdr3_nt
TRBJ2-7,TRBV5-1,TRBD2,CASSLGRESSYEQYF,TGCGCCAGCAGCTTGGGGCGGGAGAGCTCCTACGAGCAGTACTTC
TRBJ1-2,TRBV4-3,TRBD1,CASSLGQGRNYGYTF,TGCGCCAGCAGCCTAGGACAGGGAAGGAACTATGGCTACACCTTC
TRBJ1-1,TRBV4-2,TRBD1,CASSQDRDRDAFF,TGTGCCAGCAGCCAAGATCGGGACAGGGATGCTTTCTTT
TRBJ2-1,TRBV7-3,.,CASSLGVGEQFF,TGTGCCAGCAGCTTAGGAGTTGGGGAGCAGTTCTTC
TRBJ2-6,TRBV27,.,CASRRSSGANVLTF,TGTGCCAGCAGGCGAAGCTCTGGGGCCAACGTCCTGACTTTC
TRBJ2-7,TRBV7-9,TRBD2,CASSLAPTSGSSYEQYF,TGTGCCAGCAGCTTAGCCCCCACTAGCGGAAGCTCCTACGAGCAGTACTTC
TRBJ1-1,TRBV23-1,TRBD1,CASSQLGTGGVNTEAFF,TGCGCCAGCAGTCAATTGGGGACAGGGGGCGTGAACACTGAAGCTTTCTTT
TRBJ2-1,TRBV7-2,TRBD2,CASSLSGSSYNEQFF,TGTGCCAGCAGCCTTAGCGGGAGCTCCTACAATGAGCAGTTCTTC
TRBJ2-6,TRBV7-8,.,CASSNRVAGANVLTF,TGTGCCAGCAGCAACAGGGTTGCCGGGGCCAACGTCCTGACTTTC
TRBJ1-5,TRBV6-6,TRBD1,CASSPGQGIRQPQHF,TGTGCCAGCAGCCCCGGACAGGGAATAAGGCAGCCCCAGCATTTT
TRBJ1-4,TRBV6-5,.,CASSYSRVEKLFF,TGTGCCAGCAGTTACTCGAGAGTTGAAAAACTGTTTTTT